These 28 T cell receptor beta chains came from one sample sequenced in a study of spatial heterogeneity in lung cancer. General study points: Tumor mutation count correlated with how many alpha and beta TCRs expanded intratumorally.

Described time point: sample taken at primary tumor resection. Each CDR3 protein is one row after TCRdb ran MiXCR on the 5' RACE reads. The profile covers 20,000 to 25,000 distinct CDR3 sequences, with 5% to 7% appearing a single time and about a tenth taken by the ten largest. Which antigens these TCRs recognize remains unknown. The sequencing here drew on lung tumor tissue, taken at surgery. The receptors shown here come from a male donor with early-stage non-small cell lung cancer.

The sample holds many counts of this clonotype. The chain is built from TRBV5-6 and TRBJ2-3; no firm D call. The germline V gene encodes CDR1 SGHDT and CDR2 YYEEEE. This CDR3 spans 15 amino acids. Trimming left V 1 base short and J 2 bases short, with 11 bases between. For the CDR3, the DNA is TGTGCCAGCAGCTTGCCCGCCGCAGTCACAGATACGCAGTATTTT. Translating it yields CASSLPAAVTDTQYF.

The genes are TRBV5-6 and TRBJ1-1, with a tentative D call TRBD1 (5 bases). V shed 5 bases and J shed 8 bases, with 13 bases lying between them. Germline CDR1 SGHDT, CDR2 YYEEEE. This CDR3 has 12 amino acids. The CDR3 loop reads CASRKSRDEAFF. The CDR3 coding sequence is TGTGCCAGCAGGAAATCCCGGGACGAAGCTTTCTTT.

This clonotype was seen ten or more times. V usage is TRBV7-9 and J usage is TRBJ2-1, with 13 nucleotides matching TRBD2. The junction had 7 bases not matched to a gene; V was cut back by 2 bases and J by 9 bases. Germline V gives CDR1 SEHNR, CDR2 FQNEAQ (reference sequence). The CDR3 has 16 amino acids. The CDR3 DNA sequence: TGTGCCAGCAGCTTACCTACTAGCGGGAGGGCCGGTGAGCAGTTCTTC. Its protein product is CASSLPTSGRAGEQFF.

This clonotype was detected many times. CDR3 sequence reads: CASSPLTGTSSYNEQFF. The CDR3 nucleotides are TGTGCCAGCTCACCACTCACCGGGACCAGCTCCTACAATGAGCAGTTCTTC. The V and J genes are TRBV18 and TRBJ2-1; D may be TRBD1 or TRBD2 (5 bases each). The CDR3 spans 17 residues. Trimming took off 1 base at V and 0 bases at J, with 13 bases between the two ends. Germline V lookup: CDR1 KGHSH, CDR2 LQKENI.

The chain carries TRBV5-1 and TRBJ2-7, with a possible D match to TRBD1 (5 bases). Per germline, CDR1 SGHRS and CDR2 YFSETQ. The CDR3 runs 14 residues. V lost 4 bases to trimming and J lost 3 bases, with 14 bases between them. CDR3 bases: TGCGCCAGCAGCCCCCGCCCAGGGATCTACGAGCAGTACTTC. Translated: CASSPRPGIYEQYF.

This clonotype was detected ten times or more. J is TRBJ1-5 and V is TRBV4-2; D unresolved. The CDR3 has 16 residues. Trimming pared 1 base from V and 5 bases from J, leaving 15 bases between. The V gene's germline CDR1 is LGHNA and CDR2 YNFKEQ. CDR3 bases: TGTGCCAGCAGCCAAGTATGGGAACACGTGGATCAGCCCCAGCATTTT. This translates into CASSQVWEHVDQPQHF.

This clonotype was found many times. This chain uses TRBV6-5 with TRBJ1-3; the match to TRBD1 covers 8 bases. Germline CDR1 is MNHEY and CDR2 is SVGAGI. The V gene end was trimmed by 4 bases and the J gene end by 3 bases; junction bases not matched to a gene: 2. This CDR3 has 14 residues. The CDR3 nucleotides are TGTGCCAGCAGTTGGACAGGGCGTGGAAACACCATATATTTT. This translates into CASSWTGRGNTIYF.

This clonotype was counted ten times or more. V gene TRBV7-2 combines with J gene TRBJ2-1; no clear D. This CDR3 is 16 amino acids long. From germline, CDR1 is SGHTA and CDR2 FQGNSA. Trimming took 1 base from V and 6 from J, leaving 16 bases between them. The CDR3 bases are TGTGCCAGCAGCTTAGTTGGGCGAGGACCCTTCAATGAGCAGTTCTTC. Amino acid sequence: CASSLVGRGPFNEQFF. The full variable domain, rest sourced from reference TRBV7-2 and TRBJ2-1, is GAGVSQSPSNKVTEKGKDVELRCDPISGHTALYWYRQSLGQGLEFLIYFQGNSAPDKSGLPSDRFSAERTGGSVSTLTIQRTQQEDSAVYLCASSLVGRGPFNEQFFGPGTRLTVL.

Many counts were recorded for this clonotype. V and J are TRBV7-2 and TRBJ2-5; 8 positions agree with TRBD2. The CDR3 length is 11 residues. The J segment lost 7 bases and the V segment lost 8 bases, leaving 3 bases of the junction unmatched. Germline lookup yields CDR1 SGHTA and CDR2 FQGNSA. The CDR3 DNA follows: TGTGCCAGCCGGGGGGGCGGGACCCAGTACTTC. This gives the protein CASRGGGTQYF.

This clonotype was seen only a few times. V and J are TRBV14 and TRBJ2-1; 15 nucleotides match TRBD2. The CDR3 contains 19 residues. With 1 base clipped from V and 7 bases from J, the junction kept 11 bases outside the gene matches. Germline CDR1 and CDR2: SGHDN and FVKESK. CDR3 sequence (DNA): TGTGCCAGCAGCCAAGGCCCTCGGACTAGCGGGAGGGCCGGGAATGAGCAGTTCTTC. Translated: CASSQGPRTSGRAGNEQFF.

In this sample, this clonotype is medium-sized. The V gene is TRBV4-2, the J gene TRBJ1-1; 7 nucleotides line up with TRBD1. CDR3 length equals 15 residues. Germline CDR1 LGHNA, CDR2 YNFKEQ. The V segment lost 1 base and the J segment 2 bases; nucleotides outside the gene matches: 4. The CDR3 region is CASSQVGQDNTEAFF. DNA for the CDR3: TGTGCCAGCAGCCAAGTTGGACAGGATAACACTGAAGCTTTCTTT.

This clonotype was seen many times. The chain recombines TRBV14 with TRBJ1-1, with 8 bases fitting TRBD1. The CDR3 consists of 15 residues. J was trimmed by 0 bases and V by 3 bases; bases with no gene match: 3. Germline CDR1 SGHDN, CDR2 FVKESK. The CDR3, as DNA: TGTGCCAGCAGCCAGTTGACAGGGGTGAACACTGAAGCTTTCTTT. Its protein product is CASSQLTGVNTEAFF.

This clonotype was seen only a few times. The chain links TRBV5-1 to TRBJ1-4; maybe TRBD1 (6 bases). CDR3 size: 14 residues. Germline loops: CDR1 SGHRS, CDR2 YFSETQ. V lost 3 bases, J lost 6 bases, and 12 bases lay in between. This CDR3 is CASSSGQFDEKLFF. CDR3 in DNA: TGCGCCAGCAGCTCGGGACAATTCGATGAAAAACTGTTTTTT.

Many counts were recorded for this clonotype. This chain joins TRBV29-1 and TRBJ2-7; 15 nucleotides match TRBD2. There are 16 residues in the CDR3. J gave up 3 bases and V 8 bases, and 11 bases lay outside the gene matches. Germline V CDR1 and CDR2: SQVTM, ANQGSEA. CDR3 bases: TGCAGCACCATTGGGACTAGCGGGGGGAGAAGCTACGAGCAGTACTTC. It yields the protein CSTIGTSGGRSYEQYF.

This clonotype was counted a few times. This rearrangement joins TRBV14 to TRBJ1-1; D gene uncertain. The germline V and J ends were trimmed by 0 bases and 0 bases, with 2 bases remaining between them. The CDR3 is 13 residues long. Germline CDR1 reads SGHDN; CDR2 reads FVKESK. This CDR3 is CASSQDLNTEAFF. The DNA for the CDR3 is TGTGCCAGCAGCCAAGACTTGAACACTGAAGCTTTCTTT. The variable domain in full, completed from reference TRBV14 and TRBJ1-1, reads EAGVTQFPSHSVIEKGQTVTLRCDPISGHDNLYWYRRVMGKEIKFLLHFVKESKQDESGMPNNRFLAERTGGTYSTLKVQPAELEDSGVYFCASSQDLNTEAFFGQGTRLTVV.

This clonotype was observed many times. The chain recombines TRBV25-1 with TRBJ1-1, with TRBD1 matching over 7 bases. Unmatched junction bases numbered 7, after V lost 6 bases and J lost 3 bases. The germline gives CDR1 MGHDK, CDR2 SYGVNS. This CDR3 has 14 amino acids. The CDR3 DNA reads TGTGCCAGCAGCAAGACAGGGTTCGACACTGAAGCTTTCTTT. Its translation is CASSKTGFDTEAFF. Full variable domain (missing parts from reference TRBV25-1 and TRBJ1-1): EADIYQTPRYLVIGTGKKITLECSQTMGHDKMYWYQQDPGMELHLIHYSYGVNSTEKGDLSSESTVSRIRTEHFPLTLESARPSHTSQYLCASSKTGFDTEAFFGQGTRLTVV.

This clonotype is labeled medium-sized. V gene TRBV20-1 combines with J gene TRBJ1-5, with D hard to call. The germline V gene encodes CDR1 DFQATT and CDR2 SNEGSKA (reference sequence). The CDR3 sequence is 14 residues long. V shed 6 bases and J shed 1 base, with 13 bases lying between them. CDR3 amino acids: CSARTGMSNQPQHF. Here the CDR3 DNA reads TGCAGTGCGCGGACGGGAATGAGCAATCAGCCCCAGCATTTT.

This clonotype was detected ten times or more. The chain is built from TRBV28 and TRBJ2-2; the D gene is possibly TRBD1 (7 bases). With 6 bases removed from V and 6 bases from J, the gap between germline ends came to 29 bases. Germline CDR1 is MDHEN and CDR2 is SYDVKM. This CDR3 spans 19 amino acids. The CDR3 loop is CASSPEGQGGFLSSGELFF. The DNA for the CDR3 is TGTGCCAGCAGCCCCGAGGGGCAGGGGGGATTTTTGAGCTCCGGGGAGCTGTTTTTT.

This clonotype came up a few times. This chain links TRBV20-1 with TRBJ1-4, with D possibly matching TRBD1 (6 bases). The CDR3 is 18 amino acids. The germline V and J ends were trimmed by 2 bases and 8 bases, with 27 bases remaining between them. Germline assignment: CDR1 DFQATT and CDR2 SNEGSKA (reference sequence). In nucleotides, the CDR3 is TGCAGTGCTAGAAGGCGACAGGATTATTCTTTCAAGGGGGAAAAACTGTTTTTT. Protein: CSARRRQDYSFKGEKLFF.

This clonotype has just a few counts. The chain couples TRBV20-1 to TRBJ1-2, with 7 bases that match TRBD1. Trimming at V came to 3 bases and at J to 3 bases, leaving 4 bases not matched to a gene. The germline V gene encodes CDR1 DFQATT and CDR2 SNEGSKA (reference sequence). The CDR3 runs 13 residues. CDR3 DNA: TGCAGTGCTAGGACAGGGTCGGACTATGGCTACACCTTC. This sequence encodes CSARTGSDYGYTF.

Of note for this clonotype: The junction departs from the called germline gene at one end, perhaps through a read error. J is TRBJ2-7 and V is TRBV6-6, with D possibly being TRBD2 (6 bases). The CDR3 runs to 14 residues. Germline V gives CDR1 MNHNY, CDR2 SVGAGI (reference sequence). DNA for the CDR3: TGTGTCAGCAGTTACGAACTAGCTGTCCGCGAGCAGTACTTC. This translates into CVSSYELAVREQYF.

This clonotype is labeled as medium-sized. The chain is built from TRBV6-5 and TRBJ2-5; D is unclear. V lost 6 bases and J 5 bases, leaving 16 bases between the germline ends. Germline CDR1 reads MNHEY; CDR2 reads SVGAGI. The CDR3 has 14 residues. CDR3 amino acids: CASSGHSSRETQYF. The CDR3 DNA sequence: TGTGCCAGCAGCGGGCACAGTTCCCGGGAGACCCAGTACTTC.

This clonotype came up many times. J is TRBJ1-6 and V is TRBV13; D remains ambiguous. The CDR3 has 15 residues. The germline V gene has CDR1 PRHDT and CDR2 FYEKMQ (reference sequence). Trimming cost V 2 bases and J 7 bases, with 12 bases left between them. CDR3 DNA sequence: TGTGCCAGCAGCTTAAGTCAAGGCTTCAATTCACCCCTCCACTTT. It codes for CASSLSQGFNSPLHF.

This clonotype was seen only a few times. The rearrangement joins TRBV6-6 to TRBJ1-1; D call uncertain. The CDR3 sequence is 12 residues long. Germline CDR1 MNHNY, CDR2 SVGAGI (reference sequence). V shed 3 bases and J shed 0 bases, with 2 bases lying between them. The CDR3 region has the DNA TGTGCCAGCAGTTATTTGAACACTGAAGCTTTCTTT. It yields the protein CASSYLNTEAFF.

This clonotype was recorded at least ten times. The chain is built from TRBV20-1 and TRBJ2-7; D is undetermined. V was shortened by 1 base and J by 3 bases, with 13 bases between the two germline ends. Germline V lookup: CDR1 DFQATT, CDR2 SNEGSKA (reference sequence). The CDR3 consists of 14 residues. CDR3 nucleotide sequence: TGCAGTGCTAGAGGTTTGGATTCCCTCTACGAGCAGTACTTC. It encodes CSARGLDSLYEQYF.

The V call is TRBV3-1, the J call TRBJ1-5; D is possibly TRBD1 (5 bases). The germline CDR1 and CDR2 sequences are LGHDT and YNNKEL (reference sequence). The germline V and J ends were trimmed by 4 bases and 5 bases, with 15 bases remaining between them. CDR3 length equals 15 residues. The CDR3 nucleotides are TGTGCCAGCAGCCCCCGGGCAGGGCGAGATCAGCCCCAGCATTTT. Amino acid sequence: CASSPRAGRDQPQHF.

This clonotype appeared many times. The chain joins TRBV6-1 to TRBJ1-4; 9 bases are shared with TRBD1. The germline V gene encodes CDR1 MNHNS and CDR2 SASEGT. J was trimmed by 7 bases and V by 5 bases; bases with no gene match: 8. CDR3 length: 15 residues. CDR3 amino acids: CASSRTGDRGEKLFF. The CDR3 DNA sequence: TGTGCCAGCAGTAGGACAGGGGATAGAGGTGAAAAACTGTTTTTT.

This clonotype showed up many times. V usage is TRBV9 and J usage is TRBJ2-5, with TRBD2 matching 8 bases. V gave up 4 bases and J gave up 5 bases; unmatched junction bases: 10. Germline lookup yields CDR1 SGDLS and CDR2 YYNGEE. CDR3 length equals 15 residues. In DNA form, the CDR3 reads TGTGCCAGCAGCTTCGGACTAGCCGACGCGGAGACCCAGTACTTC. This sequence encodes CASSFGLADAETQYF.